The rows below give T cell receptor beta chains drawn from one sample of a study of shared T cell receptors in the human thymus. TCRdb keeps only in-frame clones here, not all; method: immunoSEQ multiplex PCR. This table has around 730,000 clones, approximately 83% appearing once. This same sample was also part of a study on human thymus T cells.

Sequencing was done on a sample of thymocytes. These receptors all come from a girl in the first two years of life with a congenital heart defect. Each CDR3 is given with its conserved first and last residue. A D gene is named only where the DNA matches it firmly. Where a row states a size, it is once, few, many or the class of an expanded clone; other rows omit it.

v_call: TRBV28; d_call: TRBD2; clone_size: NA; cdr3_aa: CASRNRTSGGASSYNEQFF
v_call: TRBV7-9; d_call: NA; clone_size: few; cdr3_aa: CASSPLGGDNEQFF
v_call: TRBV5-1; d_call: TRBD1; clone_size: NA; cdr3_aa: CASSLGQGLNSPLHF
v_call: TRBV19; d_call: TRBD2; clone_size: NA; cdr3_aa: CASSMSSGGPSSGANVLTF
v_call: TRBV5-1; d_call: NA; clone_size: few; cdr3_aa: CASSFSTPGTDTQYF
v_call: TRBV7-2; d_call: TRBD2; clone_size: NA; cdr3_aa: CASSSTRLAGGLADTQYF
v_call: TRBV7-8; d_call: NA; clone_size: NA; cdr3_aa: CASAGAGSNYGYTF
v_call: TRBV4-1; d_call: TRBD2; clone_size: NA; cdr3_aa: CASSPAMRRGNSYNEQFF
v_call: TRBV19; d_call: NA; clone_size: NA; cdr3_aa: CASSIGVGYTF
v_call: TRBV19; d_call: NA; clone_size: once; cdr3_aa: CASSTARTGWQETQYF
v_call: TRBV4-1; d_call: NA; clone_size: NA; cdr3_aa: CASSTLLGARSTDTQYF
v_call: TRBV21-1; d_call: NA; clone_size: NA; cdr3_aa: CASSTIPTVYPNYGYTF
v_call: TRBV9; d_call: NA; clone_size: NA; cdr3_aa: CASSVEYGYNSPLHF
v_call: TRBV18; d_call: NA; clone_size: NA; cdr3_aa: CASSPPTGNGYTF
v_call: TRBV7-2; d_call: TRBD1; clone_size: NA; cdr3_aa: CASSSMTGYEQYF
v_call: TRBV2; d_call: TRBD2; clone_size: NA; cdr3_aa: CASSEVGRGQETQYF
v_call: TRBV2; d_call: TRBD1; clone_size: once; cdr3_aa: CASDRVGGYTF
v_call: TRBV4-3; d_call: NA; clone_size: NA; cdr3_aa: CASSQDRVNYGYTF
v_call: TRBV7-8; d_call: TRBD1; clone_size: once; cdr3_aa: CASRSGTGDNSPLHF
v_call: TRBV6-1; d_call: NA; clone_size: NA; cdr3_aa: CASRAGPEFF
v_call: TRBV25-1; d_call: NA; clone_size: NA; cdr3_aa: CASSVPGLSSYNSPLHF
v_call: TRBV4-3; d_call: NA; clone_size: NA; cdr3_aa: CASSQDWTKDGYTF
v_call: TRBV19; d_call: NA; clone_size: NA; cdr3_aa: CASRGGHLYEQYF
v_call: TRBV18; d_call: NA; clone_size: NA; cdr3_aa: CASSLPPQGNEKLFF
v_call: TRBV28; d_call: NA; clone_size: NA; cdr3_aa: CASRTPGQPSYGYTF
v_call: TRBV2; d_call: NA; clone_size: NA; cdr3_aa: CASRVGQNSSSTDTQYF
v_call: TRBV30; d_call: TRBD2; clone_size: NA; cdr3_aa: CAWSVRAGGEYNEQFF
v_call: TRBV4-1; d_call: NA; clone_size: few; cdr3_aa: CASSQIGVADTGELFF